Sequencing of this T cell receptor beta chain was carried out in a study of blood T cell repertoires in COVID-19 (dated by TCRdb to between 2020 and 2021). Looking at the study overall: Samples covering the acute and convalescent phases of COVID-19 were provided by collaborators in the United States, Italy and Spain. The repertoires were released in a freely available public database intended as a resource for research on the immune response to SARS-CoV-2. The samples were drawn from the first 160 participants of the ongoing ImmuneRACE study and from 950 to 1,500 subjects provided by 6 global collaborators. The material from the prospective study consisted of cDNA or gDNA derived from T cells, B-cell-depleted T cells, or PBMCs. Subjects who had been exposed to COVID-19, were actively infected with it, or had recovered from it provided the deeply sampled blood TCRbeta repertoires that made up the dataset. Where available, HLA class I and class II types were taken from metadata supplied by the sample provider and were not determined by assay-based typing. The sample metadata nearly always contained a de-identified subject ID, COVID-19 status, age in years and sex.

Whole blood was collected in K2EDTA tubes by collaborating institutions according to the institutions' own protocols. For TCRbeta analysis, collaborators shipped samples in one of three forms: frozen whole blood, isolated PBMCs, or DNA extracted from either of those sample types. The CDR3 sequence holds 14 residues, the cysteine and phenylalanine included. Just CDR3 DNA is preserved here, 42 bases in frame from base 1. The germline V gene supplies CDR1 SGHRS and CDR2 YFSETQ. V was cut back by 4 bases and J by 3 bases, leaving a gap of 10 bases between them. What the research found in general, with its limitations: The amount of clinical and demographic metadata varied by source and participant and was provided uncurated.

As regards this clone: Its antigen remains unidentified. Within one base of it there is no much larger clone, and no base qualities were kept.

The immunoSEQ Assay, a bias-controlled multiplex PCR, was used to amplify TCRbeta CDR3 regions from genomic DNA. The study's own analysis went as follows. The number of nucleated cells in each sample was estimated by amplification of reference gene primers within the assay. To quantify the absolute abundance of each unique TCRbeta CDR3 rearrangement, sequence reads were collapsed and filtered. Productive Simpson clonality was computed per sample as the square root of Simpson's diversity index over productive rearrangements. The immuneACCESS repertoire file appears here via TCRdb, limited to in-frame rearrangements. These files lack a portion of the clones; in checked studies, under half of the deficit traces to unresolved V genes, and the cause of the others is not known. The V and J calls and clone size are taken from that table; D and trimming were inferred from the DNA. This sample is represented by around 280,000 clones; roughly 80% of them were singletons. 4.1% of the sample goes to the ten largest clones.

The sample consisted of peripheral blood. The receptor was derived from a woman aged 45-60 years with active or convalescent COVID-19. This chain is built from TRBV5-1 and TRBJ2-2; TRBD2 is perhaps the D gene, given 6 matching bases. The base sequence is TGCGCCAGCAGCCCGGAGGGGTACACCGGGGAGCTGTTTTTT. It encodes CASSPEGYTGELFF.